Below, 23 T cell receptor beta chains from the same sample are listed, as sequenced in a study of T cell responses to AZD1222 COVID-19 vaccine. Profiled with immunoSEQ multiplex PCR; TCRdb holds only in-frame clones, not every one. Altogether some 96,000 clones are present, roughly 86% being singletons, with the ten largest covering approximately 16%. Sample: peripheral blood, taken 28 days after the second AZD1222 dose. The receptor source for this set is an adult who received the AZD1222 COVID-19 vaccine.

This sequence joins TRBV6-1 and TRBJ1-1; D perhaps matches TRBD1 (6 bases). The germline CDR1 and CDR2 sequences are MNHNS and SASEGT. The V end lost 1 base, the J end lost 3 bases, and 9 bases lay between the germline ends. The CDR3 has 14 residues. The CDR3 is CASSEGRGDTEAFF. The CDR3 DNA follows: TGTGCCAGCAGTGAAGGGAGGGGGGACACTGAAGCTTTCTTT.

The chain joins TRBV28 to TRBJ2-1; the match to TRBD1 covers 8 bases. Germline lookup yields CDR1 MDHEN and CDR2 SYDVKM. The CDR3 consists of 13 residues. After removal of 6 bases from V and 4 bases from J, the junction contained 2 bases not matched to a gene. The CDR3 coding sequence is TGTGCCAGCAGCACAGGGGGATACAATGAGCAGTTCTTC. As protein: CASSTGGYNEQFF.

The V call is TRBV21-1, the J call TRBJ2-7; the table's D call, TRBD1, has no DNA check behind it. TRBV21-1 is classified as a pseudogene. This CDR3 is built from 16 residues. This CDR3 reads CASSKGGTGVTYEQYF. CDR3 in DNA: TGTGCCAGCAGCAAAGGGGGGACAGGGGTTACCTACGAGCAGTACTTC.

The gene calls are TRBV3-1 (or the pseudogene TRBV3-2) and TRBJ1-3; D gene uncertain. The CDR3 has 16 amino acids. Germline V gene data show CDR1 as LGHDT and CDR2 as YNNKEL (reference sequence). The germline V and J ends were trimmed by 1 base and 0 bases, with 10 bases remaining between them. CDR3 amino acids: CASSQGIRGSGNTIYF. In nucleotides, the CDR3 is TGTGCCAGCAGCCAAGGCATCCGGGGCTCTGGAAACACCATATATTTT.

This clone was seen a handful of times. This chain uses TRBV13 with TRBJ1-1, with D unclear. The germline V gene encodes CDR1 PRHDT and CDR2 FYEKMQ (reference sequence). This CDR3 is built from 12 residues. V was trimmed by 5 bases and J by 0 bases, leaving 4 bases between them. The CDR3 DNA reads TGTGCCAGCAGCCGTATGAACACTGAAGCTTTCTTT. Amino acids: CASSRMNTEAFF.

The chain employs TRBV3-1 (or the pseudogene TRBV3-2) and TRBJ1-5; D remains unclear. V was pared by 4 bases and J by 0 bases, with 10 bases between. This CDR3 has 15 amino acids. CDR1 is LGHDT and CDR2 is YNNKEL in the germline V gene (reference sequence). For the CDR3, the DNA is TGTGCCAGCAGCCCCGGCTGGTATAGCAATCAGCCCCAGCATTTT. Protein sequence: CASSPGWYSNQPQHF.

The rearrangement joins TRBV7-9 to TRBJ1-1; D not certain. The V and J ends lost 2 bases and 0 bases respectively, with 10 bases between them. The CDR3 consists of 15 residues. Germline CDR1 reads SEHNR; CDR2 reads FQNEAQ (reference sequence). The CDR3 loop is CASSLSSLMNTEAFF. In DNA form, the CDR3 reads TGTGCCAGCAGCTTATCCAGTCTTATGAACACTGAAGCTTTCTTT.

The V gene is TRBV5-4, the J gene TRBJ1-2; D gene ambiguous. The CDR3 covers 16 residues. V lost 4 bases to trimming and J lost 3 bases, with 19 bases between them. Germline V lookup: CDR1 SGHNT, CDR2 YYREEE (reference sequence). As DNA, the CDR3 is TGTGCCAGCAGCCTGGGTCCTACGACTCTCCACTATGGCTACACCTTC. It codes for CASSLGPTTLHYGYTF.

For this clone: The same CDR3 also results from other DNA sequences found in this sample. The gene calls are TRBV7-9 and TRBJ1-1; 11 bases map to TRBD1. This CDR3 contains 14 residues. V gave up 5 bases and J gave up 3 bases; unmatched junction bases: 2. The germline gives CDR1 SEHNR, CDR2 FQNEAQ (reference sequence). The CDR3 spells CASSLGQGDTEAFF. The CDR3 bases are TGTGCCAGCAGCCTGGGACAGGGGGACACTGAAGCTTTCTTT.

This chain links TRBV20-1 with TRBJ2-1, with 7 nucleotides matching TRBD2. The CDR3 covers 11 residues. Looked up from germline, CDR1 is DFQATT and CDR2 is SNEGSKA (reference sequence). CDR3: CSGRTYNEQFF. The CDR3, as DNA: TGCAGCGGGAGGACCTACAATGAGCAGTTCTTC.

This sequence joins TRBV10-3 and TRBJ2-7; perhaps TRBD1 as D (6 bases). The germline V and J ends were trimmed by 10 bases and 0 bases, with 13 bases remaining between them. The germline CDR1 and CDR2 sequences are ENHRY and SYGVKD. This CDR3 is built from 13 residues. The CDR3 sequence: CATAGTPSYEQYF. The CDR3 DNA reads as TGTGCCACCGCCGGGACACCCTCCTACGAGCAGTACTTC.

The J gene is TRBJ2-1, the V gene TRBV15; 7 bases are shared with TRBD2. CDR1 is LNHNV, CDR2 YYDKDF, per germline (reference sequence). After removal of 5 bases from V and 5 bases from J, the junction contained 9 bases not matched to a gene. This CDR3 contains 15 residues. This CDR3 reads CATSLGGSRNNEQFF. CDR3 sequence (DNA): TGTGCCACCAGCCTCGGGGGGAGCCGCAACAATGAGCAGTTCTTC.

This chain joins TRBV7-8 and TRBJ1-5; 9 nucleotides agree with TRBD1. The V segment lost 9 bases and the J segment 2 bases; nucleotides outside the gene matches: 14. Germline CDR1 and CDR2: SGHVS and FQNEAQ. This CDR3 spans 17 amino acids. DNA of the CDR3: TGTGCCAGTCAAGATCACGTACAGGGGGCTGGCAATCAGCCCCAGCATTTT. Encoded protein: CASQDHVQGAGNQPQHF.

In this sample, this clone turned up a few times. CDR3 amino acids: CASSYIRGGFHEQYF. CDR3 DNA: TGTGCCAGCAGTTACATCCGGGGAGGGTTCCACGAGCAGTACTTC. This rearrangement joins TRBV6-5 to TRBJ2-7; 7 nucleotides agree with TRBD2. The CDR3 runs to 15 residues. V lost 2 bases, J lost 5 bases, and 9 bases stayed unmatched. Per the germline V gene, CDR1 is MNHEY and CDR2 is SVGAGI.

The chain has TRBV7-2 and TRBJ1-2; D is possibly TRBD1 (5 bases). V lost 3 bases and J 4 bases, leaving 15 bases between the germline ends. Germline CDR1 SGHTA, CDR2 FQGNSA. The CDR3 has 15 amino acids. The CDR3 sequence: CASSLFPDSSYGYTF. For the CDR3, the DNA is TGTGCCAGCAGCTTGTTCCCAGACAGCAGCTATGGCTACACCTTC.

The J gene is TRBJ2-1, the V gene TRBV5-6; D perhaps matches TRBD2 (6 bases). The CDR3 extends over 16 amino acids. V was trimmed by 4 bases and J by 0 bases, leaving 14 bases between them. Germline lookup yields CDR1 SGHDT and CDR2 YYEEEE. CDR3 region: CASSKPGLYSYNEQFF. The CDR3 coding sequence is TGTGCCAGCAGCAAACCAGGACTATACTCCTACAATGAGCAGTTCTTC.

The genes are TRBV5-1 and TRBJ2-7; 10 bases line up with TRBD1. Losses at the gene ends were 4 bases for V and 4 bases for J; bases not matched to a gene: 8. This CDR3 region has 15 residues. Looked up from germline, CDR1 is SGHRS and CDR2 is YFSETQ. CDR3 residues: CASSRGQGTGYEQYF. For the CDR3, the DNA is TGCGCCAGCAGCCGGGGACAGGGGACCGGGTACGAGCAGTACTTC. The entire variable domain, with the rest obtained from reference TRBV5-1 and TRBJ2-7, is as follows: KAGVTQTPRYLIKTRGQQVTLSCSPISGHRSVSWYQQTPGQGLQFLFEYFSETQRNKGNFPGRFSGRQFSNSRSEMNVSTLELGDSALYLCASSRGQGTGYEQYFGPGTRLTVT.

The chain is built from TRBV15 and TRBJ2-1; 7 nucleotides agree with TRBD2. With 3 bases clipped from V and 3 bases from J, the junction kept 5 bases outside the gene matches. CDR3 length: 15 amino acids. CDR1 and CDR2 from the germline V gene are LNHNV and YYDKDF (reference sequence). The CDR3 DNA follows: TGTGCCACCAGCAGCCGTGCGGGAGTCTACAATGAGCAGTTCTTC. Its translation: CATSSRAGVYNEQFF.

This clone was counted a single time. The rearrangement joins TRBV7-9 to TRBJ1-2, with TRBD1 matching over 8 bases. Per germline, CDR1 SEHNR and CDR2 FQNEAQ (reference sequence). This CDR3 region has 17 residues. V was clipped by 1 base and J by 7 bases; unmatched bases: 14. This CDR3 is CASSLDVLAGGAGGYTF. The DNA for the CDR3 is TGTGCCAGCAGCTTAGATGTTTTGGCAGGGGGCGCGGGTGGCTACACCTTC.

The chain combines TRBV7-8 with TRBJ1-1; maybe TRBD1 (6 bases). V was cut by 5 bases and J by 1 base, with 14 bases left in between. Looked up from germline, CDR1 is SGHVS and CDR2 is FQNEAQ. The CDR3 sequence is 15 residues long. CDR3 sequence (DNA): TGTGCCAGCAGCATAAACCAGGGGCGGAACACTGAAGCTTTCTTT. It codes for CASSINQGRNTEAFF.

The chain employs TRBV27 and TRBJ2-1; tentatively, D is TRBD1 or TRBD2 (6 bases each). The V end was cut by 6 bases, the J end by 9 bases, with 21 bases between. CDR1 and CDR2 (germline): MNHEY, SMNVEV (reference sequence). CDR3 length: 15 amino acids. CDR3 region: CASSRGTLGGGEQFF. The CDR3 nucleotides are TGTGCCAGCAGCCGAGGGACCCTTGGAGGGGGTGAGCAGTTCTTC.

The V gene is TRBV9, the J gene TRBJ1-6; possible D gene TRBD1, 5 bases. This CDR3 spans 14 amino acids. V was pared by 0 bases and J by 6 bases, with 7 bases between. Germline V gene lookup returns CDR1 SGDLS and CDR2 YYNGEE. The CDR3 nucleotides read TGTGCCAGCAGCGTAGGAGGGGTTAATTCACCCCTCCACTTT. Protein product: CASSVGGVNSPLHF. Variable domain in full (rest from reference TRBV9 and TRBJ1-6): DSGVTQTPKHLITATGQRVTLRCSPRSGDLSVYWYQQSLDQGLQFLIQYYNGEERAKGNILERFSAQQFPDLHSELNLSSLELGDSALYFCASSVGGVNSPLHFGNGTRLTVT.

The table lists this clone with a count of one. V and J are TRBV6-5 and TRBJ2-7; TRBD1 agrees at 7 bases. The V and J ends lost 6 bases and 6 bases, in that order; junction bases with no gene match: 11. The CDR3 contains 14 residues. The germline V gene encodes CDR1 MNHEY and CDR2 SVGAGI. CDR3 protein: CASSPGTGDLEQYF. CDR3 bases: TGTGCCAGCAGCCCCGGAACAGGGGATCTCGAGCAGTACTTC.